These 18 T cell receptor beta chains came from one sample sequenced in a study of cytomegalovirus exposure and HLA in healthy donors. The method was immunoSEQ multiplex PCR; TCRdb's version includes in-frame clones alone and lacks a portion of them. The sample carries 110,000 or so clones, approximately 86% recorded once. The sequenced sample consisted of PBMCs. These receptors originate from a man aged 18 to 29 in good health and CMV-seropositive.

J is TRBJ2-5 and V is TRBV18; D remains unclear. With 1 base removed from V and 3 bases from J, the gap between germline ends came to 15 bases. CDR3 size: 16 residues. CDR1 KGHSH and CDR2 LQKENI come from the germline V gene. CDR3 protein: CASSPRMYVNKETQYF. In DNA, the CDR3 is TGTGCCAGCTCACCACGAATGTACGTTAACAAAGAGACCCAGTACTTC.

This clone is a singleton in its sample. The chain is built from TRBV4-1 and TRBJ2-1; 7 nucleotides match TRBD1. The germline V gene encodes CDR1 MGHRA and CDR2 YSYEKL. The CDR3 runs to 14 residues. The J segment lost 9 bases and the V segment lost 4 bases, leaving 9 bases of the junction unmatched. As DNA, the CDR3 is TGCGCCAGCAGCCTCCGACAGGGTCGGGGTGAGCAGTTCTTC. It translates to CASSLRQGRGEQFF.

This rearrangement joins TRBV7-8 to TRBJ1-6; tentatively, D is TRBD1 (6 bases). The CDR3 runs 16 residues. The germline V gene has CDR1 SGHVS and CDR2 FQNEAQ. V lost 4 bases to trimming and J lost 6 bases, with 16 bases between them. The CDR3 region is CASSSTYRDGNSPLHF. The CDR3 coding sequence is TGTGCCAGCAGCTCAACCTACAGGGACGGTAATTCACCCCTCCACTTT.

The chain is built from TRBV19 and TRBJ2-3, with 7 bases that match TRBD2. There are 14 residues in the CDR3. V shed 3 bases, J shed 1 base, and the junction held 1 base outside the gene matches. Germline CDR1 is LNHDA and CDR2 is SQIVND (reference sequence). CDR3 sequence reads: CASSMGGGTDTQYF. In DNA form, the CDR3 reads TGTGCCAGTAGTATGGGGGGGGGCACAGATACGCAGTATTTT.

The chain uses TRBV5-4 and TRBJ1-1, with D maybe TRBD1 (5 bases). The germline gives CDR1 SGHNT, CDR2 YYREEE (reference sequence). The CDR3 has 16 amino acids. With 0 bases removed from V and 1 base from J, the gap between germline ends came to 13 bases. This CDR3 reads CASSLGTGQRNTEAFF. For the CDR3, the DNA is TGTGCCAGCAGCTTGGGAACAGGTCAAAGGAACACTGAAGCTTTCTTT.

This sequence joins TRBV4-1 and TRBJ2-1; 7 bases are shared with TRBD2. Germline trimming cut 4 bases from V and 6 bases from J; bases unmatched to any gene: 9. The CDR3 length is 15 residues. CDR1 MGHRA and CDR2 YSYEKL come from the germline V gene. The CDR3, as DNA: TGCGCCAGCAGCCTTCTAGCGGAACCTAGCAATGAGCAGTTCTTC. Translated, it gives CASSLLAEPSNEQFF.

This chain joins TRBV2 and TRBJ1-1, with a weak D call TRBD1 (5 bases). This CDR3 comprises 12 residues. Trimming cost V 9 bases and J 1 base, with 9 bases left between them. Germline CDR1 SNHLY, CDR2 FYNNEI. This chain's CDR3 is CASGQGNTEAFF. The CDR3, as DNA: TGTGCCAGTGGCCAGGGGAACACTGAAGCTTTCTTT.

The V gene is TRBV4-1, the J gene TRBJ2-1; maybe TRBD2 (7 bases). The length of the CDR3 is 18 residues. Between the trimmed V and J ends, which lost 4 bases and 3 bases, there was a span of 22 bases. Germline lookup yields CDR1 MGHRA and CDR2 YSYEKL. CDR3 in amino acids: CASSRLLLGGPNYNEQFF. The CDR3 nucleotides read TGCGCCAGCAGCCGGCTGCTATTGGGGGGGCCGAACTACAATGAGCAGTTCTTC.

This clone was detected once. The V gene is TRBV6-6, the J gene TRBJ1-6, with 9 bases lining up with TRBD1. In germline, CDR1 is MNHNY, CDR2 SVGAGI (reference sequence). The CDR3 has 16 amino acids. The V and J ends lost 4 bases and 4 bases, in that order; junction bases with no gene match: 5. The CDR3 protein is CASSLDRGWYNSPLHF. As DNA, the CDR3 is TGTGCCAGCAGTTTGGACAGGGGTTGGTATAATTCACCCCTCCACTTT.

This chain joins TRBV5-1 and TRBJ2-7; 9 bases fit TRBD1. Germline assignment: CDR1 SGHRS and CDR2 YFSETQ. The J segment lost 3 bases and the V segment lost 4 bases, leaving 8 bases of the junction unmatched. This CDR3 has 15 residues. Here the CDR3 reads CASSPGQGMGYEQYF. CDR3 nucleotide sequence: TGCGCCAGCAGCCCGGGACAGGGAATGGGCTACGAGCAGTACTTC.

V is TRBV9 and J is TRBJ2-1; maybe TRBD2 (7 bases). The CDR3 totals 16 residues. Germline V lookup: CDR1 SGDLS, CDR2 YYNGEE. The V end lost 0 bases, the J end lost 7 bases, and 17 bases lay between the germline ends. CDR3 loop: CASSVGGGGPWNEQFF. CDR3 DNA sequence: TGTGCCAGCAGCGTAGGGGGCGGGGGCCCCTGGAATGAGCAGTTCTTC.

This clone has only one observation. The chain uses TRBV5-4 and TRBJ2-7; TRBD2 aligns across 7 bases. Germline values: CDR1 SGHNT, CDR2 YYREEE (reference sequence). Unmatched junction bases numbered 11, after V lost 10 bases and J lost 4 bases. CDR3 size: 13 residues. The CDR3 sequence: CAQSEGSGYEQYF. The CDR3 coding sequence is TGTGCCCAATCCGAAGGTAGCGGGTACGAGCAGTACTTC.

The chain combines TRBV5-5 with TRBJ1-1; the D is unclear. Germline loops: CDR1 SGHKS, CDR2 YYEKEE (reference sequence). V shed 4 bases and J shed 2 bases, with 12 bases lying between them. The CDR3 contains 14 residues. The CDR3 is CASSATYLNTEAFF. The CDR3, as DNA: TGTGCCAGCAGCGCAACCTATCTAAACACTGAAGCTTTCTTT.

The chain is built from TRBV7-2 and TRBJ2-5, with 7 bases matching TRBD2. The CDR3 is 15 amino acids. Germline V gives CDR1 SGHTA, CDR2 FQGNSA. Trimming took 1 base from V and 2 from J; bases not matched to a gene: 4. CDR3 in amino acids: CASSLGGGSQETQYF. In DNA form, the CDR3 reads TGTGCCAGCAGCTTAGGCGGGGGTTCTCAAGAGACCCAGTACTTC.

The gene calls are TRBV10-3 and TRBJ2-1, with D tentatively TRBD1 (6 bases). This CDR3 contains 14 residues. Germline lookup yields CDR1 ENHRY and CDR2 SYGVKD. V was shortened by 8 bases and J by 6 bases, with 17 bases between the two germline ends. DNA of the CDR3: TGTGCCATCCGAGCCCAGGACAGATTCAATGAGCAGTTCTTC. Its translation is CAIRAQDRFNEQFF.

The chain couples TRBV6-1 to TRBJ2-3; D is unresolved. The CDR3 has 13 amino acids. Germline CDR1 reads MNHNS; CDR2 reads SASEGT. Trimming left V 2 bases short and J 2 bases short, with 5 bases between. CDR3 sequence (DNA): TGTGCCAGCAGTGAACCCTACACAGATACGCAGTATTTT. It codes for CASSEPYTDTQYF.

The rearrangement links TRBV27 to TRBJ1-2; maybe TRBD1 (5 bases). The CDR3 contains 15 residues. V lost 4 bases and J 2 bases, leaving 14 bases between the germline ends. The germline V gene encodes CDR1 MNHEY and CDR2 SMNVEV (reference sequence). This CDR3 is CASSSSGHANYGYTF. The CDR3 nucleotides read TGTGCCAGCAGTTCTTCAGGACACGCAAACTATGGCTACACCTTC.

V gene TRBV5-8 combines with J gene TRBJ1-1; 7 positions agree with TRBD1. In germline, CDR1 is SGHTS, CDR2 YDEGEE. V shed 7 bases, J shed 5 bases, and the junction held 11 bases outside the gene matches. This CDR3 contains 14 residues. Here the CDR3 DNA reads TGTGCCAGCGGGCAGGGGGGTATTCGAACTGAAGCTTTCTTT. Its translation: CASGQGGIRTEAFF.